Detailed here is one TCR beta chain. A much larger clone lies a single base off, so this may be a read error. The data derive from a study of naive and memory T cell subsets. An oligonucleotide containing a UMI was ligated to the 3' end of TCR cDNA. Cells were not sorted; total RNA input targeted about 1 to 1,100 ng. The SP2 primer and nested alpha and beta constant region primers amplified ligated cDNA in four rounds. TCRdb re-analysed the 5' RACE reads in MiXCR, keeping a single row per CDR3 protein. The data hold roughly 48,000 distinct CDR3 sequences, with 4.7% observed a single time. J lost 5 bases, V lost 6 bases, and 8 bases had no gene match. The CDR3 has 16 residues. From germline, CDR1 is SGHTA and CDR2 FQGNSA.

The source of this sequence is a female donor in good health. This chain connects TRBV7-2 to TRBJ2-7, with 15 bases lining up with TRBD2. This CDR3 reads CASRPGLAGGSDEQYF. CDR3 nucleotides: TGTGCCAGCAGACCGGGACTAGCGGGAGGTAGCGACGAGCAGTACTTC.